This T cell receptor beta chain was recorded in a study of naive and memory T cell subsets. Study outcomes and limitations: Over 85% of naive TCR sequences appeared only once, unlike memory subsets.

In this sample, this clonotype turned up many times. No antigen is known for it. V lost 5 bases, J lost 3 bases, and 5 bases lay in between. The CDR3 is 11 residues long. Germline CDR1 reads MNHEY; CDR2 reads SVGEGT. Four subsets defined by CD45RA and CD27 were sorted after CD3, CD4, CD8 and live/dead staining. Two oligonucleotides, mixed equimolar, formed the beta constant-region primer covering TRBC1 and TRBC2. Ligated cDNA was amplified by four rounds of PCR with nested alpha and beta constant-region primers and SP2. MiXCR, run by TCRdb on the UMI-ligation and nested PCR reads, gives a single entry per CDR3 protein. The repertoire has about 17,000 distinct CDR3 sequences, about 9% of them found once; the top ten carry more than 20%.

This rearrangement joins TRBV6-2 or TRBV6-3 to TRBJ2-7; no clear D. Sequences were obtained from central memory CD8+ T cells from blood. This sequence originates from a human donor in good health. CDR3 sequence reads: CASSQDYEQYF. CDR3 DNA sequence: TGTGCCAGCAGTCAGGACTACGAGCAGTACTTC.